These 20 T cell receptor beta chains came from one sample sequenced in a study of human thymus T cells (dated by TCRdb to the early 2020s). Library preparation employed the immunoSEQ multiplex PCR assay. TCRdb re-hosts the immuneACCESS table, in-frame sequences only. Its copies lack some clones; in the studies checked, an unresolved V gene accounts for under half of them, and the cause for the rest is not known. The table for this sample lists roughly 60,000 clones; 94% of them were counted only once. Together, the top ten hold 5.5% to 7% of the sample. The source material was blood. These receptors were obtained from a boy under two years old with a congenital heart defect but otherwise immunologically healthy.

The CDR3 loop is CASSSRTSGSSYEQYF. Here the CDR3 DNA reads TGCGCCAGCAGCTCCCGGACTAGCGGGAGCTCCTACGAGCAGTACTTC. The chain recombines TRBV4-1 with TRBJ2-7; 13 bases map to TRBD2. The CDR3 spans 16 residues. Germline CDR1 is MGHRA and CDR2 is YSYEKL. Trimming took 5 bases from V and 0 from J; bases not matched to a gene: 4.

CDR3 nucleotide sequence: TGCGCCAGCAGCCAAGATCAAGGGACTGGGGACTACGAGCAGTACTTC. This sequence encodes CASSQDQGTGDYEQYF. This chain links TRBV4-3 with TRBJ2-7, with TRBD2 as a possible D gene (6 bases). The V end lost 0 bases, the J end lost 3 bases, and 15 bases lay between the germline ends. Germline loops: CDR1 LGHNA, CDR2 YSLEER. The CDR3 runs 16 residues.

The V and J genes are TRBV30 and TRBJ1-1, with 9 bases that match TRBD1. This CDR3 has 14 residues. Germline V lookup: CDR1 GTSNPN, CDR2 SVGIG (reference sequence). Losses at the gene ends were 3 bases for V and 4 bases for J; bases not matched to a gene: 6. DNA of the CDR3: TGTGCCTGGAGACAGGGGGCGATTGGCACTGAAGCTTTCTTT. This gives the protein CAWRQGAIGTEAFF.

Here the CDR3 DNA reads TGTGCCAGCAGCAAATTGAGCAGGGACTACGAGCAGTACTTC. It translates to CASSKLSRDYEQYF. The chain is built from TRBV21-1 and TRBJ2-7; the table gives TRBD1 as D, unverified against the DNA. TRBV21-1 is labeled a pseudogene. The CDR3 spans 14 residues.

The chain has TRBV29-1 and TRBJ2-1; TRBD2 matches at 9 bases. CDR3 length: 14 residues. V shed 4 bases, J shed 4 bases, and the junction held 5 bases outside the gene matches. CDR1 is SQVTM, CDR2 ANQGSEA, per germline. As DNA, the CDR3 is TGCAGCGTTGGCCCGGGACTAGCTTACAATGAGCAGTTCTTC. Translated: CSVGPGLAYNEQFF.

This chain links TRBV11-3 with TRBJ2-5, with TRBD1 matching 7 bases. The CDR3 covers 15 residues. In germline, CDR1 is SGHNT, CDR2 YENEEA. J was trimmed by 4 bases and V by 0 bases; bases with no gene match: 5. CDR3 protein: CASSLDWTGRETQYF. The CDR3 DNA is TGTGCCAGCAGCTTAGATTGGACAGGAAGAGAGACCCAGTACTTC.

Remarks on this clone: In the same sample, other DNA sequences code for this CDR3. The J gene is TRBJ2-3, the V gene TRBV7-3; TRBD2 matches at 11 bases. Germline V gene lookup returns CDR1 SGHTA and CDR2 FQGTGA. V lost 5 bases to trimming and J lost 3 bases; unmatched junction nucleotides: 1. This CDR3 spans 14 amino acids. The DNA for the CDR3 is TGTGCCAGCAGCCCTAGCGGGGGGACAGATACGCAGTATTTT. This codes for CASSPSGGTDTQYF.

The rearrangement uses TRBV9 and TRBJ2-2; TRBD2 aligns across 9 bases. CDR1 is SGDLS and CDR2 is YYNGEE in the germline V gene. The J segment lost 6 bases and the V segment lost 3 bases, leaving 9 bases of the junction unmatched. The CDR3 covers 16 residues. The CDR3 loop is CASSATPGLAPGELFF. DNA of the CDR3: TGTGCCAGCAGCGCTACTCCGGGACTAGCCCCCGGGGAGCTGTTTTTT.

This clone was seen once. In DNA, the CDR3 is TGTGCCAGCAGCTTGGAAGGCGGGGGCCTATCAGATACGCAGTATTTT. Its translation is CASSLEGGGLSDTQYF. The rearrangement links TRBV5-6 to TRBJ2-3; D might be TRBD2 (7 bases). V was clipped by 0 bases and J by 4 bases, with 15 bases between them. CDR3 length: 16 residues. CDR1 is SGHDT and CDR2 is YYEEEE in the germline V gene.

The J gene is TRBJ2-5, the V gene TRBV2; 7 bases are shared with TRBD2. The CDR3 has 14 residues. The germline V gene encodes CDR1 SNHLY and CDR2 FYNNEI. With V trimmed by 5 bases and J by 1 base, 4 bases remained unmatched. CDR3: CASSLSGLQETQYF. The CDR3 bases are TGTGCCAGCAGTCTTAGCGGGCTCCAAGAGACCCAGTACTTC.

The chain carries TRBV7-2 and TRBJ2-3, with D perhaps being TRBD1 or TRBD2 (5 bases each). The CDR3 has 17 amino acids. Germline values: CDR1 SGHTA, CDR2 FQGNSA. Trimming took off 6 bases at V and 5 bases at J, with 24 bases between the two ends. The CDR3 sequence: CASRLLDRPRGIDTQYF. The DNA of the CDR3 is TGTGCCAGCAGGCTACTCGACCGGCCCCGGGGCATAGATACGCAGTATTTT.

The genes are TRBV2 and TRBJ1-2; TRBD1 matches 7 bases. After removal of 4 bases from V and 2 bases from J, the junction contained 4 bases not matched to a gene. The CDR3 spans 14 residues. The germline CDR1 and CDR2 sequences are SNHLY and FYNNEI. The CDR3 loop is CASSVDRMNYGYTF. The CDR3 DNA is TGTGCCAGCAGTGTGGACAGGATGAACTATGGCTACACCTTC.

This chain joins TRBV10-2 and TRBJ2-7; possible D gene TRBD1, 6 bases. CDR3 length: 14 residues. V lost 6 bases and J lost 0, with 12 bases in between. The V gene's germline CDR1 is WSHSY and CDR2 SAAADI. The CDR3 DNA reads TGCGCCAGCAGAACAGGGTGGGGCTCCTACGAGCAGTACTTC. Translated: CASRTGWGSYEQYF.

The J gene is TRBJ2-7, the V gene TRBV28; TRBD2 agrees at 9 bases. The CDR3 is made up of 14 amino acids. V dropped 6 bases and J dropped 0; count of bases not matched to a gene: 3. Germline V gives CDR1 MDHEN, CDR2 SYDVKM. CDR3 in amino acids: CASRHSGSSYEQYF. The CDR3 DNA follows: TGTGCCAGCAGACATAGCGGGAGCTCCTACGAGCAGTACTTC. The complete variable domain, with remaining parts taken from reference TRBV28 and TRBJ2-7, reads DVKVTQSSRYLVKRTGEKVFLECVQDMDHENMFWYRQDPGLGLRLIYFSYDVKMKEKGDIPEGYSVSREKKERFSLILESASTNQTSMYLCASRHSGSSYEQYFGPGTRLTVT.

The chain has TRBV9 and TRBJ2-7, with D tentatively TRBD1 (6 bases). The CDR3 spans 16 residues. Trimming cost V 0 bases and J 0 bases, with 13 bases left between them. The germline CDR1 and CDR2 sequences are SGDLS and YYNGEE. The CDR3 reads CASSVDSGTPSYEQYF. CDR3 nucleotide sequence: TGTGCCAGCAGCGTAGATTCCGGGACACCCTCCTACGAGCAGTACTTC.

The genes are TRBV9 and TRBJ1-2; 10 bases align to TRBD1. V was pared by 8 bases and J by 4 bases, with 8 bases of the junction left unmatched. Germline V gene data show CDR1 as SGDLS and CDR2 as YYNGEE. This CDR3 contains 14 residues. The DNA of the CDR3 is TGTGCCAGTGGGCGACAGGGGGCCGGCTATGGCTACACCTTC. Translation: CASGRQGAGYGYTF.

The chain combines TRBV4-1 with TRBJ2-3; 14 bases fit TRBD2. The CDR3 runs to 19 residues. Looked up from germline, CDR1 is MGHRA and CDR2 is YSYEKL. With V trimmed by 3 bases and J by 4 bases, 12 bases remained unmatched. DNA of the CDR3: TGCGCCAGCAGCCATTCTATGACTAGCGGGGGGGCCTCCGCAGATACGCAGTATTTT. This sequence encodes CASSHSMTSGGASADTQYF.

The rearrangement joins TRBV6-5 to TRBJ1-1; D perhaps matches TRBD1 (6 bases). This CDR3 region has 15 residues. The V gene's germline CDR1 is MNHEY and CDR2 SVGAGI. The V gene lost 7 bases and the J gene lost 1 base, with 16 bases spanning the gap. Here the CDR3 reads CASNPQGRGNTEAFF. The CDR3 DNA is TGTGCCAGCAATCCACAGGGTCGGGGGAACACTGAAGCTTTCTTT.

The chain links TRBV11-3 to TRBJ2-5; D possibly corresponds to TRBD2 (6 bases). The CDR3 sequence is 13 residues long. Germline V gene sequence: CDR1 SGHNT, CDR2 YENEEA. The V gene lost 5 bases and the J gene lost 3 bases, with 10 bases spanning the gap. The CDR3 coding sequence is TGTGCCAGCAGCAAACCGGGAGAAGAGACCCAGTACTTC. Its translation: CASSKPGEETQYF.

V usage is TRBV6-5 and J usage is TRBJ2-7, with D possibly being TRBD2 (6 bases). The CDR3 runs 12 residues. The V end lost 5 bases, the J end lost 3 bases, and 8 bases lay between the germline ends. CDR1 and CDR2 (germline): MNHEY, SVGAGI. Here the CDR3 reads CASSQTSYEQYF. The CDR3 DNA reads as TGTGCCAGCAGTCAGACTAGCTACGAGCAGTACTTC.